Below, 13 T cell receptor beta chains from the same sample are listed, as sequenced in a study of T-cell reconstitution after alpha-beta-depleted transplantation in children. Preparing the TCRbeta library involved the use of unique molecular identifiers. TCRdb used MiXCR to reprocess the PCR reads, holding one entry per CDR3 protein. The sample lists about 980,000 distinct CDR3 sequences, 25% to 35% occurring once. Sequencing was performed on PBMCs, mostly from graft donor cells, taken 360 days after TCRalphabeta/CD19-depleted stem cell transplant. Receptors were obtained from a boy under two years old who had a stem cell transplant for SCID, so the T cells may come from the graft donor.

V is TRBV5-1 and J is TRBJ2-7, with D possibly matching TRBD2 (6 bases). The V gene lost 4 bases and the J gene lost 6 bases, with 26 bases spanning the gap. The CDR3 spans 17 residues. Per germline, CDR1 SGHRS and CDR2 YFSETQ. In DNA, the CDR3 is TGCGCCAGCAGCCTATTGGTCGGGGGTGCGACGACCGGCGAGCAGTACTTC. Translation: CASSLLVGGATTGEQYF.

This clonotype was picked up a small number of times. The gene calls are TRBV15 and TRBJ1-2, with 7 nucleotides matching TRBD1. Germline V gene data show CDR1 as LNHNV and CDR2 as YYDKDF (reference sequence). CDR3 size: 14 residues. V shed 5 bases, J shed 8 bases, and the junction held 11 bases outside the gene matches. The chain's CDR3 is CATSREDRSFGYTF. Written as DNA, the CDR3 is TGTGCCACCAGCCGGGAGGACAGGAGTTTCGGCTACACCTTC.

This clonotype was picked up a small number of times. This chain joins TRBV7-9 and TRBJ2-5; D is ambiguous. Trimming took 6 bases from V and 1 from J, leaving 9 bases between them. The CDR3 is made up of 13 amino acids. Germline-derived CDR1 and CDR2 are SEHNR and FQNEAQ (reference sequence). The CDR3 nucleotides read TGTGCCAGCAGGAGCCCCTTCCAAGAGACCCAGTACTTC. Its protein is CASRSPFQETQYF.

This clonotype was counted only a few times. This chain joins TRBV9 and TRBJ2-1; D might be TRBD1 or TRBD2, each matching 6 bases. Trimming shortened V by 3 bases and J by 6 bases, and 16 bases separated the two germline ends. Germline lookup yields CDR1 SGDLS and CDR2 YYNGEE. This CDR3 contains 15 residues. CDR3 protein: CASSEGGSYANEQFF. CDR3 nucleotides: TGTGCCAGCAGCGAGGGGGGAAGCTACGCCAATGAGCAGTTCTTC. Supplemented by reference TRBV9 and TRBJ2-1, the full variable domain reads DSGVTQTPKHLITATGQRVTLRCSPRSGDLSVYWYQQSLDQGLQFLIQYYNGEERAKGNILERFSAQQFPDLHSELNLSSLELGDSALYFCASSEGGSYANEQFFGPGTRLTVL.

The chain is built from TRBV10-3 and TRBJ2-6; no reliable D call. The CDR3 has 16 amino acids. Trimming removed 6 bases from V and 0 bases from J, with 12 bases in between. Germline V CDR1 and CDR2: ENHRY, SYGVKD. The CDR3 DNA reads as TGTGCCATCAGCACAGCCGGGCCCTCTGGGGCCAACGTCCTGACTTTC. Its protein is CAISTAGPSGANVLTF.

V gene TRBV12-3 or TRBV12-4 combines with J gene TRBJ2-5; D unresolved. The CDR3 has 13 amino acids. Trimming left V 7 bases short and J 2 bases short, with 11 bases between. CDR3 amino acids: CASTHSAQETQYF. The DNA for the CDR3 is TGTGCCAGCACCCACAGCGCACAAGAGACCCAGTACTTC.

This clonotype was seen more than once but under ten times. The chain uses TRBV6-5 and TRBJ1-5; the D gene is possibly TRBD1 (5 bases). The CDR3 has 15 amino acids. Germline V gene lookup returns CDR1 MNHEY and CDR2 SVGAGI. V lost 2 bases and J lost 6, with 14 bases in between. This chain's CDR3 is CASSYGGGFGQPQHF. CDR3 bases: TGTGCCAGCAGTTACGGGGGTGGATTTGGTCAGCCCCAGCATTTT.

This clonotype was counted only a few times. The rearrangement links TRBV9 to TRBJ2-1; no firm D call. Germline assignment: CDR1 SGDLS and CDR2 YYNGEE. Deletions cut 0 bases from V and 6 bases from J, with 10 bases between. This CDR3 region has 14 residues. CDR3 DNA sequence: TGTGCCAGCAGCGTAGTACCGAACGGCAATGAGCAGTTCTTC. Translation: CASSVVPNGNEQFF.

V gene TRBV20-1 combines with J gene TRBJ2-7; no firm D call. The CDR3 is 13 amino acids. CDR1 is DFQATT and CDR2 is SNEGSKA in the germline V gene (reference sequence). V lost 1 base and J lost 3, with 10 bases in between. The CDR3 region has the DNA TGCAGTGCTAGAGTCCGGGCCGACTACGAGCAGTACTTC. Its protein is CSARVRADYEQYF.

V and J are TRBV5-1 and TRBJ2-3; 8 nucleotides align to TRBD2. Germline CDR1 and CDR2: SGHRS and YFSETQ. The V segment lost 3 bases and the J segment 2 bases; nucleotides outside the gene matches: 8. The CDR3 is 16 residues long. CDR3 sequence reads: CASSSSSGPSTDTQYF. In DNA form, the CDR3 reads TGCGCCAGCAGCTCCTCTAGCGGGCCGTCCACAGATACGCAGTATTTT.

This clonotype showed up just a few times. The chain links TRBV3-1 to TRBJ1-2; D remains ambiguous. Per germline, CDR1 LGHDT and CDR2 YNNKEL (reference sequence). The CDR3 extends over 14 amino acids. V was clipped by 5 bases and J by 4 bases, with 14 bases between them. CDR3 bases: TGTGCCAGCAGCTCGCGGTGGTCCCTCTATGGCTACACCTTC. Its protein product is CASSSRWSLYGYTF.

V is TRBV5-1 and J is TRBJ1-4; TRBD1 matches 8 bases. J lost 7 bases, V lost 3 bases, and 8 bases had no gene match. Germline V lookup: CDR1 SGHRS, CDR2 YFSETQ. This CDR3 is built from 15 residues. The DNA for the CDR3 is TGCGCCAGCAGCTCCGGGACAGGCGGCGGTGAAAAACTGTTTTTT. This sequence encodes CASSSGTGGGEKLFF.

This clonotype has ten or more counts. This chain joins TRBV4-3 and TRBJ1-1; 7 positions agree with TRBD1. V trimming: 1 base; J trimming: 1 base; junction bases outside the gene matches: 3. This CDR3 spans 15 amino acids. Looked up from germline, CDR1 is LGHNA and CDR2 is YSLEER. CDR3 amino acids: CASSQGGGKNTEAFF. In nucleotides, the CDR3 is TGCGCCAGCAGCCAAGGAGGGGGCAAGAACACTGAAGCTTTCTTT.